This TCR beta chain originates from a study of shared clonotypes between healthy human individuals. Genomic DNA belonging to each subset was distributed in equal measure over several immunoSEQ plates. Generated by immunoSEQ multiplex PCR, the TCRdb table keeps only in-frame clones and is missing some. The sample carries around 2.5 million clones, 93% recorded once. General study points: Clonotypes shared by all four donors outscored non-shared clonotypes in generation probability.

There are a few counts of this clone. Its antigen is still unknown. Each sample came from a Caucasian adult donor living in Nashville, Tennessee. The CDR3 consists of 14 residues. The ends were cut back, 1 base at V and 0 bases at J, with 7 bases in the middle. CDR1 SGHRS and CDR2 YFSETQ come from the germline V gene. Sequenced material: naive CD4+ T cells from PBMCs. Documented subset: CD45RA+ positively selected. The gene calls are TRBV5-1 and TRBJ1-1; D is unresolved. The sequence was obtained from a man aged 18 to 35 in good health. Some clones in this sample may be carry-over from other donors' samples. The CDR3 protein is CASSLYRMNTEAFF. The CDR3 DNA sequence: TGCGCCAGCAGCTTGTACCGAATGAACACTGAAGCTTTCTTT.